This is a list of T cell receptor beta chains from one sample in a study of blood T cells in healthy people across ages. TCRdb used MiXCR to reprocess the 5' RACE reads, holding one entry per CDR3 protein. Of over 600,000 distinct CDR3 sequences in the sample, 56% were seen once. Sample: blood. These receptors were collected from a man aged 40-49 years in good health. The conserved cysteine and the conserved F or W are not part of the CDR3 here.

V | CDR3
TRBV3-1 | ASSLRTGDLPQH
TRBV10-3 | ATDGPTGELF
TRBV6-1 | ASSRGGGRGQPQH
TRBV11-2 | ASSSGSPSTQY
TRBV4-1 | ASSLTTLGETQY
TRBV6-6 | ASSSLGGHTEAF
TRBV4-2 | ASSQVTGEATQY
TRBV20-1 | SARATGANSPLH
TRBV20-1 | SARDRDRRYEQY
TRBV20-1 | SATPSGASYNEQF
TRBV20-1 | SATTSGRLLAKNIQY
TRBV7-3 | ASSLSRTEETQY
TRBV20-1 | SAPIASGVTYEQY
TRBV5-1 | ASSSEGRPSGANVLT
TRBV29-1 | SFLGQVNSGANVLT
TRBV2 | ASQAYEQY
TRBV6-6 | ASSYSGTGFEKLF
TRBV11-3 | ASTTGAHEQY
TRBV7-2 | ASSLARGVAGELF
TRBV6-2/TRBV6-3 | ASSLHTGTDYGYT
TRBV6-2/TRBV6-3 | ATTDGTVRNNEQF
TRBV4-1 | ASSQDMIGGSADTQY
TRBV7-2 | ASSLDTSYNEQY
TRBV10-3 | AISTPLAGGYNEQF
TRBV6-5 | ASSLTGTHSYEQY
TRBV6-2/TRBV6-3 | ASSDPYYNEQF
TRBV29-1 | SVAHHQDEQY
TRBV30 | AWSGTGRLFSDEQY
TRBV11-3 | ASSFASWRQGYNEQF
TRBV11-2 | ASSLELAGGRNEQF
TRBV25-1 | ASSEERGVVETQY
TRBV6-6 | AGTMRAGQGARDTQY
TRBV7-8 | ASSLRAVGKAYEQY
TRBV7-3 | ASTLWSGTDTQY
TRBV2 | ASIVPGQGVEQY
TRBV12-3/TRBV12-4 | ASSHSATNEKLF
TRBV15 | ATSRDVYTQY
TRBV12-3/TRBV12-4 | ASSFFRPGVGYNEQF
TRBV12-5 | ASLFSGGSYEQY
TRBV4-3 | ASSQGRDSPFH